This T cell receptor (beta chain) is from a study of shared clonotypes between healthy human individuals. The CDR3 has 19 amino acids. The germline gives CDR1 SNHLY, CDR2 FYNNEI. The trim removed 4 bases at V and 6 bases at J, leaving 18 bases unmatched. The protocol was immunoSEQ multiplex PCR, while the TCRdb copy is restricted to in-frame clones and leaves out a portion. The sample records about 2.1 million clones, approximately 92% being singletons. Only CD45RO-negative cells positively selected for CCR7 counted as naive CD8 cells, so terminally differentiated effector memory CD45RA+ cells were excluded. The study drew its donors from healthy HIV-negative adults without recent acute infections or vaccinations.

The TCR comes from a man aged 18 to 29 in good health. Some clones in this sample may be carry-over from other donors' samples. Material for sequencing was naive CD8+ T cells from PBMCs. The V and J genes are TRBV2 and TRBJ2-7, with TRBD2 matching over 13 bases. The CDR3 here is CASSARTSGSSYGRGEQYF. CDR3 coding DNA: TGTGCCAGCAGTGCAAGGACTAGCGGGAGTAGTTATGGTCGGGGCGAGCAGTACTTC.